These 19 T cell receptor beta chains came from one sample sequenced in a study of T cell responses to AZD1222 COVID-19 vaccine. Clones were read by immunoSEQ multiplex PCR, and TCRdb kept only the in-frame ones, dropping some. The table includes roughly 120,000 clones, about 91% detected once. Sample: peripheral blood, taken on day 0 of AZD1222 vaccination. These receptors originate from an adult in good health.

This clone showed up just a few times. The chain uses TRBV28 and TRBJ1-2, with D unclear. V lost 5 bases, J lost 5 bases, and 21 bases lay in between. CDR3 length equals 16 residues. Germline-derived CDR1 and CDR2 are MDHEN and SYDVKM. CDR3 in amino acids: CASSPPPAGIIYGYTF. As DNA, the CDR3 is TGTGCCAGCAGTCCCCCCCCGGCAGGAATTATTTATGGCTACACCTTC.

The CDR3 DNA sequence: TGTGCCAGCAGTTCCCGGGACAGGCGCTTAGGAGCCAAAAACATTCAGTACTTC. It specifies CASSSRDRRLGAKNIQYF. J is TRBJ2-4 and V is TRBV28, with TRBD1 identical over 8 bases. The CDR3 totals 18 residues. CDR1 is MDHEN, CDR2 SYDVKM, per germline. After removal of 4 bases from V and 0 bases from J, the junction contained 11 bases not matched to a gene.

The CDR3 DNA reads as TGTGCCAGCAGCCAAGATTTAACGGGCTCCTCTCGGGGCTACACCTTC. Protein product: CASSQDLTGSSRGYTF. The chain links TRBV4-2 to TRBJ1-2; no clear D gene. Trimming cost V 0 bases and J 8 bases, with 19 bases left between them. This CDR3 spans 16 amino acids. From germline, CDR1 is LGHNA and CDR2 YNFKEQ.

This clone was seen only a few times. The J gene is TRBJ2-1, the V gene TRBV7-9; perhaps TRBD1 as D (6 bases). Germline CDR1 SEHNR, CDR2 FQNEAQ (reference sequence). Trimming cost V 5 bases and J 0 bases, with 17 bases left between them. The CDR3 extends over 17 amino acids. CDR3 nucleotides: TGTGCCAGCAGCAGCTCCTCTTGGGGGCTCTCCTACAATGAGCAGTTCTTC. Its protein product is CASSSSSWGLSYNEQFF.

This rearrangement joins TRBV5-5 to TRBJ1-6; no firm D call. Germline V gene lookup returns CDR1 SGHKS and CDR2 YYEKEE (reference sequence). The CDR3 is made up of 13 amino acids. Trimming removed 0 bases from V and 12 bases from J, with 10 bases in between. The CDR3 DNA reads TGTGCCAGCAGCTTGGTGCAGGTCGGACCCCTCCACTTT. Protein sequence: CASSLVQVGPLHF.

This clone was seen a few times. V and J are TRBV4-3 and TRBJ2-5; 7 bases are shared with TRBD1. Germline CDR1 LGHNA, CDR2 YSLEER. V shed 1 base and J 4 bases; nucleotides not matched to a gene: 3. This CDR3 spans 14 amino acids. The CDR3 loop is CASSQGQGRETQYF. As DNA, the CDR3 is TGCGCCAGCAGCCAAGGACAGGGCAGAGAGACCCAGTACTTC.

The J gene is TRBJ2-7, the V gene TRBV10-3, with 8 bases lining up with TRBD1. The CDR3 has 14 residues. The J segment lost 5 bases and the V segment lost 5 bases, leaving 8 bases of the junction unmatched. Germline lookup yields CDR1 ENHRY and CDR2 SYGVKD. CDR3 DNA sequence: TGTGCCATCAGTTACACAGGGGGAAAAGACGAGCAGTACTTC. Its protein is CAISYTGGKDEQYF.

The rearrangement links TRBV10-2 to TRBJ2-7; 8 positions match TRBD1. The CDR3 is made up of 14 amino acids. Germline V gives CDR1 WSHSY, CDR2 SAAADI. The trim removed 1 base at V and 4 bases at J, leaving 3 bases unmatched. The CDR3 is CASSEFGTGYEQYF. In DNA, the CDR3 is TGCGCCAGCAGTGAGTTCGGGACAGGATACGAGCAGTACTTC.

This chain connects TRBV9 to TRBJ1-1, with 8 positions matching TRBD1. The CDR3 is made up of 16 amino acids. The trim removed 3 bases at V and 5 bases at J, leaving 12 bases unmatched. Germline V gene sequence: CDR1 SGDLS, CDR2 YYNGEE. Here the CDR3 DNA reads TGTGCCAGCAGCGATAGGGACAGGAGTGGCGGTACTGAAGCTTTCTTT. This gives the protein CASSDRDRSGGTEAFF. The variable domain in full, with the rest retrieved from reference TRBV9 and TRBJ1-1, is DSGVTQTPKHLITATGQRVTLRCSPRSGDLSVYWYQQSLDQGLQFLIQYYNGEERAKGNILERFSAQQFPDLHSELNLSSLELGDSALYFCASSDRDRSGGTEAFFGQGTRLTVV.

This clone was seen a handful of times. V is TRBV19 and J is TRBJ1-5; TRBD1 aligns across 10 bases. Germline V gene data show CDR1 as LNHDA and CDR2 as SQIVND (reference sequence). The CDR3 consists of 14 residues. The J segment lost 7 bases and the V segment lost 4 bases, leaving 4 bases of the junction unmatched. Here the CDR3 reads CASSRTGGYQPQHF. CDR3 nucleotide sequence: TGTGCCAGTAGTAGGACAGGGGGATACCAGCCCCAGCATTTT.

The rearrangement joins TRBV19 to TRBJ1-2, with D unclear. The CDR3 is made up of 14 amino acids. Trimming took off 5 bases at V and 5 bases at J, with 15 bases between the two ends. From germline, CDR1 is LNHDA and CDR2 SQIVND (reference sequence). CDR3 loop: CASSPQTAPYGYTF. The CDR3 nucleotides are TGTGCCAGTAGTCCTCAGACGGCTCCGTATGGCTACACCTTC.

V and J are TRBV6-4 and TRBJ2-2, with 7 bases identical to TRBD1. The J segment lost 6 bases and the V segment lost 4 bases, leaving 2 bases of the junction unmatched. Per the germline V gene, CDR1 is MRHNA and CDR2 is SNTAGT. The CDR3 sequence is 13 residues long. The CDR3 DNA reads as TGTGCCAGCAGTGGACAGGGCCCCGGGGAGCTGTTTTTT. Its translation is CASSGQGPGELFF.

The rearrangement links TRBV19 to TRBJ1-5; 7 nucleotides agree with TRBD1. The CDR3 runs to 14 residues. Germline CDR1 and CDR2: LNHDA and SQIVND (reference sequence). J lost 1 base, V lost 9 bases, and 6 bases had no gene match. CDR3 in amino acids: CASMTGQSNQPQHF. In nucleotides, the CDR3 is TGTGCCAGCATGACGGGACAGAGCAATCAGCCCCAGCATTTT.

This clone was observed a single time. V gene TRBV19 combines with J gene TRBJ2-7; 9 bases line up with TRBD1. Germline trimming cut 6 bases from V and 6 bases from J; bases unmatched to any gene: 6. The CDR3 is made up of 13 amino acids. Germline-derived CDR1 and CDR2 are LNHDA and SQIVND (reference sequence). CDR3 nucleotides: TGTGCCAGTAGCCAGACAGGGGGGATCGAGCAGTACTTC. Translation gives CASSQTGGIEQYF.

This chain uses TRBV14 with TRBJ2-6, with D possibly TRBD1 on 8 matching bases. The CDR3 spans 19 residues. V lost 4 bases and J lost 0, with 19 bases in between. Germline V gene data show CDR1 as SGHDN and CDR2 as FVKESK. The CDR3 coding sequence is TGTGCCAGCAGCCCCCTGGGAGGGACAGGCCCCTCTGGGGCCAACGTCCTGACTTTC. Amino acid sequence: CASSPLGGTGPSGANVLTF.

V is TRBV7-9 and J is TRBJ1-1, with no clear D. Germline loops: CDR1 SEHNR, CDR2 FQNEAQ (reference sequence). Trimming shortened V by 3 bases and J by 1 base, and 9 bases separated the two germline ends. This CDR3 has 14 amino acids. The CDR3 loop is CASSFLGRNTEAFF. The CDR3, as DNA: TGTGCCAGCAGCTTTTTGGGTAGGAACACTGAAGCTTTCTTT.

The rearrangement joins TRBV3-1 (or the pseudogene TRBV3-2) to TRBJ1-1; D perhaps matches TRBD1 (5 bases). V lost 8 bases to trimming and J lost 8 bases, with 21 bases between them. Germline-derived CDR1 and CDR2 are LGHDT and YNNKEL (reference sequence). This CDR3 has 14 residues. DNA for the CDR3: TGTGCCAGCTCCCGGGGGTCGGGTCCCGGGGAAGCTTTCTTT. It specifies CASSRGSGPGEAFF.

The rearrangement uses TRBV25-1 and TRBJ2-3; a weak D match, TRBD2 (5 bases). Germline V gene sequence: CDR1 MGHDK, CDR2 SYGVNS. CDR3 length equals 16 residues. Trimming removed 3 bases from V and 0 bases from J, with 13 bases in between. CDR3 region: CASSDHLGGSTDTQYF. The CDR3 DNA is TGTGCCAGCAGTGATCATCTCGGAGGAAGCACAGATACGCAGTATTTT.

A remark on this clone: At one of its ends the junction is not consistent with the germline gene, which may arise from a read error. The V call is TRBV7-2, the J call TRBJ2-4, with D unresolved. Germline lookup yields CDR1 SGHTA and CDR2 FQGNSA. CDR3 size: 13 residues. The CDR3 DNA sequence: TGTGCCAGCAGCTTAGATCACCGTTTCAATGCCGACTTC. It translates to CASSLDHRFNADF.